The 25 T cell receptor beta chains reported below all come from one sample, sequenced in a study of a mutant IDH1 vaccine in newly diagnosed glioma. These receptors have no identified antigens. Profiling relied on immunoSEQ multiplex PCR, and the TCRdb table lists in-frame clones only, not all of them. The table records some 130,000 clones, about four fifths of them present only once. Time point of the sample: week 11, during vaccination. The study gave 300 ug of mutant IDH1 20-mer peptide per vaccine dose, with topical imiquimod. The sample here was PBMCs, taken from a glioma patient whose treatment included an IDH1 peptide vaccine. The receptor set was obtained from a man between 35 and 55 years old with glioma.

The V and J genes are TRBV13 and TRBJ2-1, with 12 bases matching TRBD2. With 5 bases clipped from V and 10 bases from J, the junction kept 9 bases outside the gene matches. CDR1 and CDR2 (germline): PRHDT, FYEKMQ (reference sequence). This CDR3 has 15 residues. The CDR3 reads CASSLGLAGNSEQFF. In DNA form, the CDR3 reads TGTGCCAGCAGCCTTGGACTAGCGGGAAATTCGGAGCAGTTCTTC.

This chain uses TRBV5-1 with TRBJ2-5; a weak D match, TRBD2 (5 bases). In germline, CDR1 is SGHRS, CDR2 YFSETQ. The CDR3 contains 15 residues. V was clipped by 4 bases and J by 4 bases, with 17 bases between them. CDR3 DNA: TGCGCCAGCAGCCGGAATAGCGAGTCTTTAGAGACCCAGTACTTC. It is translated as CASSRNSESLETQYF. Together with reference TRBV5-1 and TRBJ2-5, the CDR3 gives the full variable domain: KAGVTQTPRYLIKTRGQQVTLSCSPISGHRSVSWYQQTPGQGLQFLFEYFSETQRNKGNFPGRFSGRQFSNSRSEMNVSTLELGDSALYLCASSRNSESLETQYFGPGTRLLVL.

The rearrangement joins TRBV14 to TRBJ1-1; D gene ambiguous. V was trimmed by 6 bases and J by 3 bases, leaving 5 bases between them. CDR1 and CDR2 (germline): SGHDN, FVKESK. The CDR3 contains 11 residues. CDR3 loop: CASRGDTEAFF. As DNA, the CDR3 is TGTGCCAGCAGGGGAGACACTGAAGCTTTCTTT.

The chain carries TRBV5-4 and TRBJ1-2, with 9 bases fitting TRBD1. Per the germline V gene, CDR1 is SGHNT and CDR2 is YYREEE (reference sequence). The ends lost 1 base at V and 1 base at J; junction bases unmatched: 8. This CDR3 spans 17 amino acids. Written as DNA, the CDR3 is TGTGCCAGCAGCTTGACAGGGGGCGTCCCCATTAACTATGGCTACACCTTC. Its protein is CASSLTGGVPINYGYTF.

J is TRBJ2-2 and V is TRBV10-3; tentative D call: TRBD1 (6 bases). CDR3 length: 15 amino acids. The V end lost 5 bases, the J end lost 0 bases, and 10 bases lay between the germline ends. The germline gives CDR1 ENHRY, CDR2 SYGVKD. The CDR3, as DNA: TGTGCCATCAGTCCCGGGACAACGAACACCGGGGAGCTGTTTTTT. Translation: CAISPGTTNTGELFF.

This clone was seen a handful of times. The CDR3, as DNA: TGTGCCAGCAGTCGGGATTCCAGGGGGCGAGCTTTCTTT. Its translation: CASSRDSRGRAFF. This chain links TRBV6-6 with TRBJ1-1; 8 nucleotides match TRBD1. V shed 5 bases, J shed 10 bases, and the junction held 9 bases outside the gene matches. Germline CDR1 is MNHNY and CDR2 is SVGAGI (reference sequence). The CDR3 has 13 amino acids.

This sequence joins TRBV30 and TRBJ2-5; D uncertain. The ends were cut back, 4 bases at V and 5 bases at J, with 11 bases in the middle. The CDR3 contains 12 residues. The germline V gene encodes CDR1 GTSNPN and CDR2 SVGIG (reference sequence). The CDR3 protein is CAWKSLGETQYF. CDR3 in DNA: TGTGCCTGGAAATCCCTGGGGGAGACCCAGTACTTC.

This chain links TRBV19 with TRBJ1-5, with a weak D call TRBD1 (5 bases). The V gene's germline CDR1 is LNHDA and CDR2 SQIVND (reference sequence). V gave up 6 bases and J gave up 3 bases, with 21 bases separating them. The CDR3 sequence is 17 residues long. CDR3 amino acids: CASSSQGGGPFNQPQHF. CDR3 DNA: TGTGCCAGTAGCTCCCAGGGCGGCGGGCCGTTCAATCAGCCCCAGCATTTT. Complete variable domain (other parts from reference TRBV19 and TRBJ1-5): DGGITQSPKYLFRKEGQNVTLSCEQNLNHDAMYWYRQDPGQGLRLIYYSQIVNDFQKGDIAEGYSVSREKKESFPLTVTSAQKNPTAFYLCASSSQGGGPFNQPQHFGDGTRLSIL.

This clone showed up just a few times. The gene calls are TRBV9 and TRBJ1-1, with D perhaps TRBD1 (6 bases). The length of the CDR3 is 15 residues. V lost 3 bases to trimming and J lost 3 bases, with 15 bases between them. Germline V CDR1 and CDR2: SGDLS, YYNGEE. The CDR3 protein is CASSGAGGRYTEAFF. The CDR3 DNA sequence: TGTGCCAGCAGCGGGGCGGGGGGCAGATACACTGAAGCTTTCTTT.

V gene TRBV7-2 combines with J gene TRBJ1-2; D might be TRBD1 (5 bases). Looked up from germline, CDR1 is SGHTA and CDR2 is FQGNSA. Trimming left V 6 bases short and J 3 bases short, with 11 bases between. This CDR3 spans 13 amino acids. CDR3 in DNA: TGTGCCAGCAGATCCAGGGAATACTATGGCTACACCTTC. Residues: CASRSREYYGYTF. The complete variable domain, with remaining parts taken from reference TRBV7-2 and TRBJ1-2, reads GAGVSQSPSNKVTEKGKDVELRCDPISGHTALYWYRQSLGQGLEFLIYFQGNSAPDKSGLPSDRFSAERTGGSVSTLTIQRTQQEDSAVYLCASRSREYYGYTFGSGTRLTVV.

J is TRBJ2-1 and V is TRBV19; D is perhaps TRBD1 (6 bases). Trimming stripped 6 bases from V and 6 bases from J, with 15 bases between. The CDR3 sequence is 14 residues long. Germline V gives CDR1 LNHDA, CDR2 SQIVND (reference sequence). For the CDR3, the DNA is TGTGCCAGTAGCCAATCTACCAGGGGCAATGAGCAGTTCTTC. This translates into CASSQSTRGNEQFF.

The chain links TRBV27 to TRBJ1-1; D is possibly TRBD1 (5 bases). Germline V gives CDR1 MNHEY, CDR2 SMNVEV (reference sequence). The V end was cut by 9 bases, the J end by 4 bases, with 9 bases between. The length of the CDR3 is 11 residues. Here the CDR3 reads CASQRGTEAFF. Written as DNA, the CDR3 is TGTGCCAGTCAGAGGGGCACTGAAGCTTTCTTT.

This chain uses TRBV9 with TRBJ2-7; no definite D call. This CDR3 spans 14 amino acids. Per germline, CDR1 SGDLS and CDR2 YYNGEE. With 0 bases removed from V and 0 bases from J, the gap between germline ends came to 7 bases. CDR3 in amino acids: CASSVGQASYEQYF. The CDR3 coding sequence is TGTGCCAGCAGCGTAGGGCAGGCCTCCTACGAGCAGTACTTC.

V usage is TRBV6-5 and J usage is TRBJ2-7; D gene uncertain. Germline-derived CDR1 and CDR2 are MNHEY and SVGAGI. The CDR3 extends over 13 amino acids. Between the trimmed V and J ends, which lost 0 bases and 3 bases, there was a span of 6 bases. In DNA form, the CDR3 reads TGTGCCAGCAGTTACTCGACCTTCTACGAGCAGTACTTC. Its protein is CASSYSTFYEQYF.

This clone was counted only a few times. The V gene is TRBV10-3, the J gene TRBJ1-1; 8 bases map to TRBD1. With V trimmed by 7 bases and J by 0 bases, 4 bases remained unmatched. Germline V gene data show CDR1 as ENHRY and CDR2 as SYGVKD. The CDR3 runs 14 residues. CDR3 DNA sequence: TGTGCCATCAACCCGACAGGGGTGAACACTGAAGCTTTCTTT. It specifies CAINPTGVNTEAFF.

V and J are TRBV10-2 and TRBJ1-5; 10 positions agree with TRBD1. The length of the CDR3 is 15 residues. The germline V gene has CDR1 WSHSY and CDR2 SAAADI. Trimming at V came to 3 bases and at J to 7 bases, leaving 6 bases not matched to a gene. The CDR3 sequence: CASSDATGGGQPQHF. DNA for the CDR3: TGCGCCAGCAGTGATGCGACAGGGGGCGGCCAGCCCCAGCATTTT.

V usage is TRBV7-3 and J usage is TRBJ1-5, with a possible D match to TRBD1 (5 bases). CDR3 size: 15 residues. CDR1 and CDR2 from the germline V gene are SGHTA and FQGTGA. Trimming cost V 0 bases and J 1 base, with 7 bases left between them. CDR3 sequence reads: CASSLTGVSNQPQHF. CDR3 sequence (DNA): TGTGCCAGCAGCTTAACGGGGGTAAGCAATCAGCCCCAGCATTTT.

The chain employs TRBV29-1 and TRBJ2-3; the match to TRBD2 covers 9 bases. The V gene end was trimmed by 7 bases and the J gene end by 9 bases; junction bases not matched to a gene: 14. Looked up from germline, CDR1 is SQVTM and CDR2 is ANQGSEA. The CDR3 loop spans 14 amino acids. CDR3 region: CSAALAGNKGTQYF. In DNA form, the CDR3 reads TGCAGCGCTGCTCTAGCGGGAAATAAGGGCACGCAGTATTTT.

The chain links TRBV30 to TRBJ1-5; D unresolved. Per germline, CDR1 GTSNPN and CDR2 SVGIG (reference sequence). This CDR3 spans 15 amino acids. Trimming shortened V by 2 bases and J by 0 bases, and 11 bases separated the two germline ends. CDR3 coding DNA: TGTGCCTGGAGTTGGGCGGGAAATAGCAATCAGCCCCAGCATTTT. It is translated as CAWSWAGNSNQPQHF.

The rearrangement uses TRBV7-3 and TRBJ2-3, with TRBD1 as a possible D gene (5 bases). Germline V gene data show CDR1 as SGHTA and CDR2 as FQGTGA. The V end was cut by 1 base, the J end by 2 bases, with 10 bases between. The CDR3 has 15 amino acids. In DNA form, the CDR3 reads TGTGCCAGCAGCTTAAGGGGCCGAATCACAGATACGCAGTATTTT. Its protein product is CASSLRGRITDTQYF.

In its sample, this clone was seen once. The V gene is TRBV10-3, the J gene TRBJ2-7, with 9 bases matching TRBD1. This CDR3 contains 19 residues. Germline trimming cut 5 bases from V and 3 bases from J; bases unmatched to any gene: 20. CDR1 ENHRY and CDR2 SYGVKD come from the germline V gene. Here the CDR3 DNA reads TGTGCCATCAGTCCAAATGCGGGACAGGGTCGGTCGGCCTACTACGAGCAGTACTTC. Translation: CAISPNAGQGRSAYYEQYF.

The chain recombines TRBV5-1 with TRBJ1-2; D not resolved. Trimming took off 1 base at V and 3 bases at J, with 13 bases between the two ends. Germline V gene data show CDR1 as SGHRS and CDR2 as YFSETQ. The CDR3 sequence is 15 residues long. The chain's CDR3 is CASSLNNNHHYGYTF. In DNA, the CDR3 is TGCGCCAGCAGCTTGAATAATAACCATCACTATGGCTACACCTTC.

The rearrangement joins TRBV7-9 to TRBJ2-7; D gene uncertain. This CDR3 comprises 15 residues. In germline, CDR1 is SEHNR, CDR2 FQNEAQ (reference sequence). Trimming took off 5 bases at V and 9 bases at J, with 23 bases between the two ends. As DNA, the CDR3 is TGTGCCAGCAGCCTCACAGAGATTGGAACTCACCGGCAGTACTTC. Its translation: CASSLTEIGTHRQYF.

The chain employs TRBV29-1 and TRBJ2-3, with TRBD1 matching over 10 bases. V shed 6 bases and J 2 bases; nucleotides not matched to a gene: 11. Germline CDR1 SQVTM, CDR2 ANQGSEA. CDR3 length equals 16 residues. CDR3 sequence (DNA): TGCAGCGTCGGCGGGACAGGGGAGCGGTCCACAGATACGCAGTATTTT. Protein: CSVGGTGERSTDTQYF.

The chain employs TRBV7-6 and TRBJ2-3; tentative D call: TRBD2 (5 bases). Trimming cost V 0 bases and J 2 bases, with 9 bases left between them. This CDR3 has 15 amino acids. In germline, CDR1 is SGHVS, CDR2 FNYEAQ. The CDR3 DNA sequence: TGTGCCAGCAGCTTAGCGGACTCCCCCACAGATACGCAGTATTTT. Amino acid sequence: CASSLADSPTDTQYF.